These T cell receptor beta chains were read from a single sample in a study of regulatory T cells in long-lasting Graves disease. TCRdb fed the multiplex PCR reads into MiXCR, producing one record per CDR3 protein. Among 510,000 or so distinct CDR3 sequences listed, around 12% were seen once. This same sample was also part of a study on T cells in Graves' hyperthyroidism and ophthalmopathy.

The specimen comprised peripheral blood mononuclear cells (PBMCs), sampled at new diagnosis, from a patient treated with antithyroid drugs. The receptors derive from a woman aged 25 to 39 with Graves disease. The CDR3 runs from the conserved cysteine through the conserved F or W. D genes are given only for firm matches.

j_gene: TRBJ2-7; d_gene: NA; v_gene: TRBV28; CDR3aa: CASSGQGGSYEQYF
j_gene: TRBJ2-7; d_gene: TRBD2; v_gene: TRBV3-1; CDR3aa: CASSLGLADTYEQYF
j_gene: TRBJ1-1; d_gene: NA; v_gene: TRBV9; CDR3aa: CASSAAQGGTEAFF
j_gene: TRBJ2-1; d_gene: TRBD1; v_gene: TRBV7-3; CDR3aa: CASSQNGPGGMNEQFF
j_gene: TRBJ1-5; d_gene: NA; v_gene: TRBV20-1; CDR3aa: CSAMKGGLYQPQHF
j_gene: TRBJ2-1; d_gene: TRBD1; v_gene: TRBV11-3; CDR3aa: CASSATGWDEQFF
j_gene: TRBJ2-3; d_gene: NA; v_gene: TRBV19; CDR3aa: CASSVGRIGTDTQYF
j_gene: TRBJ2-1; d_gene: TRBD2; v_gene: TRBV7-3; CDR3aa: CASSLRGRGNNEQFF
j_gene: TRBJ1-1; d_gene: NA; v_gene: TRBV12-3/TRBV12-4; CDR3aa: CASSLGTEAFF
j_gene: TRBJ2-6; d_gene: NA; v_gene: TRBV6-5; CDR3aa: CASSYLTGGANVLTF
j_gene: TRBJ2-1; d_gene: TRBD2; v_gene: TRBV15; CDR3aa: CATSRGLPGGWGEQFF
j_gene: TRBJ1-5; d_gene: NA; v_gene: TRBV27; CDR3aa: CASSVHLNQPQHF
j_gene: TRBJ1-1; d_gene: NA; v_gene: TRBV7-8; CDR3aa: CASSLADTREFEAFF
j_gene: TRBJ2-1; d_gene: TRBD2; v_gene: TRBV20-1; CDR3aa: CSAYTSGRDNEQFF
j_gene: TRBJ2-1; d_gene: NA; v_gene: TRBV18; CDR3aa: CASSPQVNGEQFF
j_gene: TRBJ1-1; d_gene: NA; v_gene: TRBV6-2/TRBV6-3; CDR3aa: CASSPTGQWDTEAFF
j_gene: TRBJ1-2; d_gene: NA; v_gene: TRBV5-8; CDR3aa: CASRPRGIRGYTF
j_gene: TRBJ2-7; d_gene: TRBD1; v_gene: TRBV6-1; CDR3aa: CASRRTGGNEQYF
j_gene: TRBJ2-5; d_gene: NA; v_gene: TRBV4-1; CDR3aa: CASSQTTGTWETQYF
j_gene: TRBJ1-2; d_gene: NA; v_gene: TRBV11-2; CDR3aa: CASSLDSGVYGYTF
j_gene: TRBJ2-1; d_gene: TRBD2; v_gene: TRBV27; CDR3aa: CASSIGREGNEQFF
j_gene: TRBJ1-5; d_gene: NA; v_gene: TRBV2; CDR3aa: CASSDEWVGNQPQHF
j_gene: TRBJ2-3; d_gene: TRBD2; v_gene: TRBV7-2; CDR3aa: CASSLELAGGTDTQYF
j_gene: TRBJ2-5; d_gene: TRBD2; v_gene: TRBV10-2; CDR3aa: CASAGRREIKETQYF
j_gene: TRBJ2-2; d_gene: TRBD2; v_gene: TRBV2; CDR3aa: CASSLTSGRDRTGELFF
j_gene: TRBJ2-6; d_gene: TRBD1; v_gene: TRBV29-1; CDR3aa: CSVGGRQGLDSGANVLTF
j_gene: TRBJ2-3; d_gene: NA; v_gene: TRBV3-1; CDR3aa: CASSQDWLTAGLDTQYF
j_gene: TRBJ2-2; d_gene: NA; v_gene: TRBV11-2; CDR3aa: CASSLDPSSGELFF
j_gene: TRBJ1-3; d_gene: NA; v_gene: TRBV18; CDR3aa: CASSPTDNSGNTIYF
j_gene: TRBJ2-3; d_gene: NA; v_gene: TRBV30; CDR3aa: CAWSRGTDTQYF
j_gene: TRBJ2-5; d_gene: TRBD1; v_gene: TRBV9; CDR3aa: CASSVGQGTVETQYF
j_gene: TRBJ2-3; d_gene: NA; v_gene: TRBV15; CDR3aa: CATSRDSKVTSLRDTQYF
j_gene: TRBJ1-5; d_gene: TRBD1; v_gene: TRBV19; CDR3aa: CASSITGQNQPQHF
j_gene: TRBJ1-6; d_gene: NA; v_gene: TRBV28; CDR3aa: CASSLWQDNSPLHF
j_gene: TRBJ2-5; d_gene: TRBD1; v_gene: TRBV7-9; CDR3aa: CASSTRTGGKETQYF